This T cell receptor (beta chain) was sequenced during a study of PD-L1 blockade in urothelial cancer. Study background: The patients' atezolizumab therapy, 1,200 mg intravenously every 3 weeks, started in the mid-2010s. Peripheral blood specimens exhibited a median yield of 141,255 T cells. Blood was tested 3 weeks (second dose) and 6 weeks into treatment.

Per germline, CDR1 MNHEY and CDR2 SVGAGI. J gave up 8 bases and V 2 bases, and 5 bases lay outside the gene matches. The CDR3 covers 13 residues. Only in-frame clones appear in the TCRdb table, and some are missing; sequencing was by immunoSEQ multiplex PCR. Altogether tens of thousands of clones are present, about 83% being singletons, with the ten largest covering approximately 9.2%. This clone appeared a single time. Time point given: pretreatment peripheral blood. All patients carried locally advanced or metastatic urothelial carcinoma. The material sequenced was PBMCs, taken around atezolizumab (anti-PD-L1) treatment. V is TRBV6-5 and J is TRBJ1-2; 7 bases fit TRBD1. The receptor was isolated from a woman aged 65 to 85 with urothelial cancer. CDR3 sequence: CASSYRDREGYTF. The CDR3 coding sequence is TGTGCCAGCAGTTACCGCGACAGGGAAGGCTACACCTTC.